Each of the 30 T cell receptor beta chains below was sequenced from the same sample in a study of blood T cell repertoires in COVID-19. TCRdb's copy holds only in-frame clones and misses some; the assay was immunoSEQ multiplex PCR. The sample has about 100,000 clones, roughly 82% seen once. Sequencing was performed on peripheral blood. These receptors came from a human donor in a cohort sampled during active COVID-19.

This chain connects TRBV6-5 to TRBJ2-3, with TRBD2 identical over 8 bases. This CDR3 is built from 15 residues. V dropped 2 bases and J dropped 4; count of bases not matched to a gene: 5. CDR1 MNHEY and CDR2 SVGAGI come from the germline V gene. The CDR3 spells CASSYQIGGADTQYF. The CDR3 coding sequence is TGTGCCAGCAGTTACCAGATCGGGGGGGCAGATACGCAGTATTTT.

V usage is TRBV11-2 and J usage is TRBJ2-7, with D possibly TRBD1 on 6 matching bases. Germline V gene lookup returns CDR1 SGHAT and CDR2 FQNNGV. V was clipped by 5 bases and J by 2 bases, with 10 bases between them. This CDR3 spans 13 amino acids. CDR3 sequence reads: CASSPGQTYEQYF. The CDR3, as DNA: TGTGCCAGCAGCCCAGGACAGACCTACGAGCAGTACTTC.

Comments on this clone: Other nucleotide sequences from this sample produce the same CDR3. The chain recombines TRBV2 with TRBJ2-5, with D tentatively TRBD1 (6 bases). V lost 3 bases to trimming and J lost 4 bases, with 6 bases between them. Germline assignment: CDR1 SNHLY and CDR2 FYNNEI. CDR3 length equals 12 residues. The CDR3 nucleotides are TGTGCCAGCAGTGACAGGGGAGAGACCCAGTACTTC. It specifies CASSDRGETQYF.

The CDR3, as DNA: TGCGCCAGCAGCACAGTAGCGGGGGATACAGATACGCAGTATTTT. The encoded protein is CASSTVAGDTDTQYF. The V call is TRBV5-1, the J call TRBJ2-3; 9 bases align to TRBD2. The germline V gene encodes CDR1 SGHRS and CDR2 YFSETQ. Trimming cost V 4 bases and J 3 bases; bases outside gene matches: 6. This CDR3 has 15 residues.

This clone was seen a few times. This sequence joins TRBV18 and TRBJ2-6; unclear D gene. Germline V lookup: CDR1 KGHSH, CDR2 LQKENI. This CDR3 is built from 15 residues. Between the trimmed V and J ends, which lost 1 base and 0 bases, there was a span of 4 bases. CDR3 nucleotides: TGTGCCAGCTCACCACAGAGCTCTGGGGCCAACGTCCTGACTTTC. As protein: CASSPQSSGANVLTF.

This rearrangement joins TRBV4-3 to TRBJ2-2, with a weak D call TRBD1 (6 bases). This CDR3 spans 16 amino acids. Germline V gene lookup returns CDR1 LGHNA and CDR2 YSLEER. V was shortened by 4 bases and J by 4 bases, with 16 bases between the two germline ends. This chain's CDR3 is CASSPFLGQITGELFF. The CDR3 coding sequence is TGCGCCAGCAGCCCCTTCCTCGGACAGATCACCGGGGAGCTGTTTTTT.

The V gene is TRBV4-1, the J gene TRBJ2-5; TRBD2 aligns across 7 bases. Trimming removed 1 base from V and 5 bases from J; junction bases left unmatched: 7. This CDR3 is built from 15 residues. Germline CDR1 MGHRA, CDR2 YSYEKL. CDR3 nucleotide sequence: TGCGCCAGCAGCCAAGCTGCGATCGGGAGGGAGACCCAGTACTTC. As protein: CASSQAAIGRETQYF.

V usage is TRBV18 and J usage is TRBJ1-5; D might be TRBD1 (6 bases). The CDR3 is 15 residues long. V was cut by 4 bases and J by 7 bases, with 17 bases left in between. Germline V gene data show CDR1 as KGHSH and CDR2 as LQKENI. CDR3 amino acids: CASSQQGSWDQPQHF. CDR3 nucleotide sequence: TGTGCCAGCTCACAACAGGGCAGCTGGGACCAGCCCCAGCATTTT.

The DNA for the CDR3 is TGTGCCAGCAGCGTAGAGTCAGGGTGGACAGGGGGCTCCTACAATGAGCAGTTCTTC. It is translated as CASSVESGWTGGSYNEQFF. V and J are TRBV9 and TRBJ2-1; 10 positions agree with TRBD1. Germline CDR1 and CDR2: SGDLS and YYNGEE. The J segment lost 0 bases and the V segment lost 0 bases, leaving 9 bases of the junction unmatched. The CDR3 extends over 19 amino acids. Looking up the rest from reference TRBV9 and TRBJ2-1 gives the full variable domain: DSGVTQTPKHLITATGQRVTLRCSPRSGDLSVYWYQQSLDQGLQFLIQYYNGEERAKGNILERFSAQQFPDLHSELNLSSLELGDSALYFCASSVESGWTGGSYNEQFFGPGTRLTVL.

The gene calls are TRBV6-2 or TRBV6-3 and TRBJ1-2; 7 bases map to TRBD1. Germline assignment: CDR1 MNHEY and CDR2 SVGEGT. Unmatched junction bases numbered 14, after V lost 5 bases and J lost 5 bases. This CDR3 region has 16 residues. DNA of the CDR3: TGTGCCAGCAGTGACCGGGACAGTCTGAGGAAGTATGGCTACACCTTC. Protein: CASSDRDSLRKYGYTF.

The chain uses TRBV28 and TRBJ1-1; no firm D call. Germline CDR1 reads MDHEN; CDR2 reads SYDVKM. V lost 6 bases to trimming and J lost 0 bases, with 23 bases between them. The CDR3 is 18 residues long. CDR3 in DNA: TGTGCCAGCAGGTATGTCAAGCTACTTGCGGGTATGAACACTGAAGCTTTCTTT. Translation: CASRYVKLLAGMNTEAFF.

The chain joins TRBV18 to TRBJ1-2; D is uncertain. CDR1 and CDR2 from the germline V gene are KGHSH and LQKENI. Trimming took 3 bases from V and 5 from J, leaving 13 bases between them. CDR3 length: 14 residues. Written as DNA, the CDR3 is TGTGCCAGCTCACCCAGCGGAGTAGGATATGGCTACACCTTC. Residues: CASSPSGVGYGYTF.

The gene calls are TRBV2 and TRBJ2-5, with D perhaps TRBD1 (6 bases). The V end was cut by 2 bases, the J end by 4 bases, with 11 bases between. CDR1 is SNHLY and CDR2 is FYNNEI in the germline V gene. The CDR3 runs 14 residues. For the CDR3, the DNA is TGTGCCAGCAGTGAATATGGGGGCGGAGAGACCCAGTACTTC. Encoded protein: CASSEYGGGETQYF.

The table lists this clone with a count of one. The genes are TRBV18 and TRBJ2-7; 9 bases line up with TRBD1. Germline V gene data show CDR1 as KGHSH and CDR2 as LQKENI. With 2 bases clipped from V and 5 bases from J, the junction kept 4 bases outside the gene matches. The CDR3 is 14 residues long. CDR3 region: CASSPGTGKDEQYF. The CDR3, as DNA: TGTGCCAGCTCACCAGGGACAGGGAAGGACGAGCAGTACTTC.

The rearrangement joins TRBV2 to TRBJ2-6; 9 nucleotides agree with TRBD1. CDR1 is SNHLY, CDR2 FYNNEI, per germline. Losses at the gene ends were 5 bases for V and 0 bases for J; bases not matched to a gene: 8. CDR3 length: 18 amino acids. The CDR3 region is CASSQSDRGFSGANVLTF. CDR3 bases: TGTGCCAGCAGTCAATCGGACAGGGGTTTCTCTGGGGCCAACGTCCTGACTTTC. Filled out from reference TRBV2 and TRBJ2-6, the complete variable domain reads EPEVTQTPSHQVTQMGQEVILRCVPISNHLYFYWYRQILGQKVEFLVSFYNNEISEKSEIFDDQFSVERPDGSNFTLKIRSTKLEDSAMYFCASSQSDRGFSGANVLTFGAGSRLTVL.

The rearrangement uses TRBV19 and TRBJ2-2; the match to TRBD1 covers 9 bases. Germline values: CDR1 LNHDA, CDR2 SQIVND (reference sequence). The CDR3 contains 17 residues. J gave up 5 bases and V 8 bases, and 15 bases lay outside the gene matches. CDR3 bases: TGTGCCAGTGAATTAAAGGGACAGGGACCATTAACCGGGGAGCTGTTTTTT. Its protein is CASELKGQGPLTGELFF.

The gene calls are TRBV7-8 and TRBJ2-5, with TRBD1 identical over 11 bases. The length of the CDR3 is 13 residues. J gave up 5 bases and V 5 bases, and 1 base lay outside the gene matches. Germline V gene lookup returns CDR1 SGHVS and CDR2 FQNEAQ. The CDR3 sequence: CASSGTGGETQYF. The CDR3 DNA reads TGTGCCAGCAGCGGGACAGGGGGTGAGACCCAGTACTTC. The whole variable domain, remainder taken from reference TRBV7-8 and TRBJ2-5, is GAGVSQSPRYKVAKRGQDVALRCDPISGHVSLFWYQQALGQGPEFLTYFQNEAQLDKSGLPSDRFFAERPEGSVSTLKIQRTQQEDSAVYLCASSGTGGETQYFGPGTRLLVL.

This chain joins TRBV3-1 (or the pseudogene TRBV3-2) and TRBJ1-2; a possible D gene is TRBD1 (5 bases). This CDR3 spans 14 amino acids. Germline V gene data show CDR1 as LGHDT and CDR2 as YNNKEL (reference sequence). Trimming took 0 bases from V and 7 from J, leaving 12 bases between them. The CDR3 sequence is CASSQEKVGVGYTF. The DNA for the CDR3 is TGTGCCAGCAGCCAAGAGAAAGTAGGGGTTGGCTACACCTTC.

V usage is TRBV7-3 and J usage is TRBJ2-3, with D uncertain. Deletions cut 2 bases from V and 4 bases from J, with 19 bases between. There are 17 residues in the CDR3. Germline CDR1 is SGHTA and CDR2 is FQGTGA. CDR3: CASSLSHSTRGADTQYF. CDR3 bases: TGTGCCAGCAGCTTATCCCATAGTACAAGAGGCGCAGATACGCAGTATTTT.

The chain couples TRBV11-3 to TRBJ1-1; no reliable D call. The CDR3 length is 14 residues. Germline V gene lookup returns CDR1 SGHNT and CDR2 YENEEA. V lost 2 bases and J 2 bases, leaving 9 bases between the germline ends. The CDR3 DNA sequence: TGTGCCAGCAGCTTAATCCGGGGAAACACTGAAGCTTTCTTT. Translation: CASSLIRGNTEAFF.

The chain links TRBV6-1 to TRBJ1-1; 12 bases fit TRBD1. Trimming took 3 bases from V and 0 from J; bases not matched to a gene: 5. Germline lookup yields CDR1 MNHNS and CDR2 SASEGT. The CDR3 loop spans 17 amino acids. In DNA, the CDR3 is TGTGCCAGCAGTGACCGGGACAGGGGGCGACTGAACACTGAAGCTTTCTTT. Encoded protein: CASSDRDRGRLNTEAFF.

On this clone itself: In the same sample, other DNA sequences code for this CDR3. V is TRBV18 and J is TRBJ2-3, with D unresolved. The ends were cut back, 0 bases at V and 0 bases at J, with 4 bases in the middle. CDR3 length: 14 amino acids. In germline, CDR1 is KGHSH, CDR2 LQKENI. CDR3 region: CASSPPSSTDTQYF. The CDR3 nucleotides read TGTGCCAGCTCACCACCCTCTAGCACAGATACGCAGTATTTT. Complete variable domain (other parts from reference TRBV18 and TRBJ2-3): NAGVMQNPRHLVRRRGQEARLRCSPMKGHSHVYWYRQLPEEGLKFMVYLQKENIIDESGMPKERFSAEFPKEGPSILRIQQVVRGDSAAYFCASSPPSSTDTQYFGPGTRLTVL.

The rearrangement joins TRBV4-1 to TRBJ2-1, with D possibly matching TRBD1 (7 bases). Trimming removed 2 bases from V and 4 bases from J, with 18 bases in between. The CDR3 consists of 17 residues. CDR1 is MGHRA and CDR2 is YSYEKL in the germline V gene. The CDR3 nucleotides are TGCGCCAGCAGCCAACCCAGGAGGGGGCAGGATTACAATGAGCAGTTCTTC. It specifies CASSQPRRGQDYNEQFF.

This clone showed up just once. CDR3 in amino acids: CASSQETGTGDYGYTF. DNA of the CDR3: TGCGCCAGCAGCCAAGAGACCGGGACAGGGGACTATGGCTACACCTTC. The gene calls are TRBV4-3 and TRBJ1-2, with TRBD1 identical over 10 bases. This CDR3 has 16 amino acids. Germline V lookup: CDR1 LGHNA, CDR2 YSLEER. Trimming cost V 0 bases and J 3 bases; bases outside gene matches: 4.

This CDR3 reads CASSVPRGITDTQYF. The CDR3 DNA follows: TGTGCCAGTAGTGTCCCCAGAGGTATCACAGATACGCAGTATTTT. This rearrangement joins TRBV19 to TRBJ2-3; D is unclear. CDR1 and CDR2 (germline): LNHDA, SQIVND (reference sequence). The CDR3 spans 15 residues. The V gene lost 5 bases and the J gene lost 2 bases, with 14 bases spanning the gap.

This clone came up once. The V call is TRBV18, the J call TRBJ2-1; D is ambiguous. V was pared by 4 bases and J by 5 bases, with 12 bases between. Germline CDR1 is KGHSH and CDR2 is LQKENI. The CDR3 contains 14 residues. The CDR3 DNA reads TGTGCCAGCTCACTCCTGGGCAGAGACAATGAGCAGTTCTTC. This sequence encodes CASSLLGRDNEQFF.

The gene calls are TRBV5-5 and TRBJ2-1; tentative D call: TRBD2 (5 bases). The CDR3 is 16 residues long. With 0 bases removed from V and 4 bases from J, the gap between germline ends came to 14 bases. Germline V gene lookup returns CDR1 SGHKS and CDR2 YYEKEE (reference sequence). The CDR3 is CASSLVGSLVYNEQFF. The CDR3 bases are TGTGCCAGCAGCTTGGTTGGGAGCTTAGTATACAATGAGCAGTTCTTC.

The chain uses TRBV7-2 and TRBJ1-2; possible D gene TRBD1, 5 bases. Between the trimmed V and J ends, which lost 5 bases and 2 bases, there was a span of 15 bases. This CDR3 is built from 15 residues. The V gene's germline CDR1 is SGHTA and CDR2 FQGNSA. As DNA, the CDR3 is TGTGCCAGCAGCCTGGGGGGGTCAGGGAACTATGGCTACACCTTC. Its translation: CASSLGGSGNYGYTF.

This clone was recorded a few times. The rearrangement links TRBV5-1 to TRBJ1-3; tentative D call: TRBD1 (5 bases). V lost 6 bases and J 4 bases, leaving 17 bases between the germline ends. Looked up from germline, CDR1 is SGHRS and CDR2 is YFSETQ. The CDR3 sequence is 15 residues long. CDR3 nucleotides: TGCGCCAGCAAATTGACTACGGGGGTAGGAAACACCATATATTTT. Translated, it gives CASKLTTGVGNTIYF.

The chain employs TRBV28 and TRBJ2-3, with a possible D match to TRBD1 (6 bases). Trimming took off 2 bases at V and 1 base at J, with 10 bases between the two ends. Germline V gene lookup returns CDR1 MDHEN and CDR2 SYDVKM. The CDR3 contains 15 residues. CDR3 residues: CASSLVSGGTDTQYF. In nucleotides, the CDR3 is TGTGCCAGCAGTTTAGTGTCAGGGGGCACAGATACGCAGTATTTT.